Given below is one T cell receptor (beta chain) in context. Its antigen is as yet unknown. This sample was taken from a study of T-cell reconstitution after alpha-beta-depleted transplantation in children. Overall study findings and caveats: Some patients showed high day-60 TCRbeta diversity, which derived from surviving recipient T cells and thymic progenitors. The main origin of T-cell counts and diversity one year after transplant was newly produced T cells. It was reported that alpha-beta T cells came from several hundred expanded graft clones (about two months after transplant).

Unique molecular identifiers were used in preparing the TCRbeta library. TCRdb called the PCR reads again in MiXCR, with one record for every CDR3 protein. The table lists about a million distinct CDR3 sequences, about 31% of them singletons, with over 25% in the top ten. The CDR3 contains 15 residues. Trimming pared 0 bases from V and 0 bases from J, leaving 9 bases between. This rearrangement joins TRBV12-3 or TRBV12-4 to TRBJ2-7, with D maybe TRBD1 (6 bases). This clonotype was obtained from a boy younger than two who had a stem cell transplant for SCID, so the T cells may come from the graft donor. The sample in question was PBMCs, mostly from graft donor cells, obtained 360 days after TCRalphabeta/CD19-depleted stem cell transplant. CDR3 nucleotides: TGTGCCAGCAGTTTAGCCCCGACAGGCTCCTACGAGCAGTACTTC. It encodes CASSLAPTGSYEQYF.